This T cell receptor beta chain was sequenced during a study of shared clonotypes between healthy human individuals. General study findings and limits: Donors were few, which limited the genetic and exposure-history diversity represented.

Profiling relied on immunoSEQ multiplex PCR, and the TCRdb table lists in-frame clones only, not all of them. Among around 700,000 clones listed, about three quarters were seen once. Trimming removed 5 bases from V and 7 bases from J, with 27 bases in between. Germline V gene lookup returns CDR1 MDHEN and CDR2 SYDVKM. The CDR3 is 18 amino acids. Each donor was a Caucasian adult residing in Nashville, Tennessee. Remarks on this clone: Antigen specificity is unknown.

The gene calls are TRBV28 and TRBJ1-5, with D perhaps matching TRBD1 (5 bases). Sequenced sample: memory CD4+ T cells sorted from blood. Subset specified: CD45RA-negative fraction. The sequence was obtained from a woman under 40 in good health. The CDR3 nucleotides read TGTGCCAGCAGTCCCAAAAGGGTTTGGGGGTGGTCAGGACAGCCCCAGCATTTT. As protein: CASSPKRVWGWSGQPQHF.